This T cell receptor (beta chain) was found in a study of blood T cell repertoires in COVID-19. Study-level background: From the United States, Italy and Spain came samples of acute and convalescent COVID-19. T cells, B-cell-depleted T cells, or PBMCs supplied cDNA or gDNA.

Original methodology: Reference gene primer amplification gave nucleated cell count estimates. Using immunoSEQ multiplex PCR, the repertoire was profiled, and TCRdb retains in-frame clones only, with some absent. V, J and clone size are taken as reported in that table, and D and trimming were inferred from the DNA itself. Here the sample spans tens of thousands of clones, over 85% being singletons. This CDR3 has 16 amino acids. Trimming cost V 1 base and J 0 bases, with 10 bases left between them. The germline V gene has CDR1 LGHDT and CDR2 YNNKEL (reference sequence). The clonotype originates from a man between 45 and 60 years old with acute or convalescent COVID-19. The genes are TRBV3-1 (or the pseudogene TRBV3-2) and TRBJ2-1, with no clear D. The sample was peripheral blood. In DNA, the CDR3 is TGTGCCAGCAGCCAAGGTCCCGGTAGCTCCTACAATGAGCAGTTCTTC. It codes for CASSQGPGSSYNEQFF.